The 3 T cell receptor beta chains presented below share a single source sample, sequenced in a study of cytomegalovirus exposure and HLA in healthy donors. 60 Vbeta and 13 Jbeta primers were used in PCR. Assay used: immunoSEQ multiplex PCR; TCRdb lists only in-frame clones, some missing. The sample has fewer than 100,000 clones, around 80% seen once. Sequences were obtained from PBMCs. Every receptor here comes from a male donor in good health and CMV-seronegative.

V and J are TRBV30 and TRBJ2-3; 12 positions match TRBD2. Unmatched junction bases numbered 6, after V lost 3 bases and J lost 5 bases. Looked up from germline, CDR1 is GTSNPN and CDR2 is SVGIG (reference sequence). The CDR3 contains 15 residues. CDR3 residues: CAWRTSGGPLDTQYF. The CDR3 DNA follows: TGTGCCTGGAGAACTAGCGGGGGGCCCCTAGATACGCAGTATTTT.

This clone came up a few times. The chain employs TRBV9 and TRBJ2-5; TRBD1 aligns across 8 bases. The length of the CDR3 is 15 residues. V was pared by 2 bases and J by 4 bases, with 7 bases of the junction left unmatched. CDR1 and CDR2 (germline): SGDLS, YYNGEE. CDR3 residues: CASSVEAGGLETQYF. The DNA for the CDR3 is TGTGCCAGCAGCGTCGAGGCAGGGGGCTTAGAGACCCAGTACTTC.

The V and J genes are TRBV18 and TRBJ2-7; tentative D call: TRBD1 (6 bases). Per germline, CDR1 KGHSH and CDR2 LQKENI. Trimming stripped 6 bases from V and 1 base from J, with 10 bases between. The CDR3 contains 13 residues. CDR3 sequence (DNA): TGTGCCAGCTCCAGGGGCAGATCCTACGAGCAGTACTTC. It yields the protein CASSRGRSYEQYF.